Listed below are T cell receptor beta chains from one sample, sequenced in a study of cytotoxic CD8 clonotypes in ibrutinib-treated CLL. Measured with immunoSEQ multiplex PCR; TCRdb has only the in-frame clones, and not every one. The table records 130,000 to 150,000 clones, 79% of them present only once. The sample consisted of PBMCs, taken after 12 months of ibrutinib treatment. The receptors were sampled from a human donor with chronic lymphocytic leukemia. Both conserved end residues are part of each CDR3.

CDR3aa,v_gene,j_gene
CASSLGDTYNEQFF,TRBV5-1,TRBJ2-1
CASSQDVNYGYTF,TRBV4-3,TRBJ1-2
CASGTYEQYF,TRBV11-2,TRBJ2-7
CASSLSPPRTGGNIQYF,TRBV5-5,TRBJ2-4
CASSLGTSGSRKQFF,TRBV7-9,TRBJ2-1
CASSLLQATDTQYF,TRBV5-1,TRBJ2-3
CASSPTYPRTDTQYF,TRBV7-2,TRBJ2-3
CASSMSYEQYF,TRBV7-2,TRBJ2-7
CASSQEGQYSYEQYF,TRBV4-1,TRBJ2-7
CASSFFQGRGTDTQYF,TRBV28,TRBJ2-3
CAWSTKGSYEQYF,TRBV30,TRBJ2-7
CASSTPGLAGVNEQFF,TRBV19,TRBJ2-1
CASSLFGRGFNEKLFF,TRBV11-2,TRBJ1-4
CASSARLAGKYEQYF,TRBV7-6,TRBJ2-7
CATSPGVMGEQFF,TRBV15,TRBJ2-1
CASSPRGMSAEQYF,TRBV7-7,TRBJ2-7
CASRPRPLAGEHEQYF,TRBV28,TRBJ2-7
CASSLDPPVLADTGELFF,TRBV7-9,TRBJ2-2
CASSLDQTGAREQYF,TRBV7-2,TRBJ2-7
CASSTLAGAAKNIQYF,TRBV27,TRBJ2-4
CASSLWVERSYNEQFF,TRBV28,TRBJ2-1
CASSQSPLEETQYF,TRBV14,TRBJ2-5
CASSIGHNTEAFF,TRBV19,TRBJ1-1
CASSEFVGQGLSFF,TRBV6-1,TRBJ1-1
CASSVGNTEAFF,TRBV10-2,TRBJ1-1
CASRTSGRNINEQFF,TRBV19,TRBJ2-1
CASSQESILAGATGELFF,TRBV4-3,TRBJ2-2
CASSIEAGRFMNTEAFF,TRBV19,TRBJ1-1
CASSFLAGGRGWGQETQYF,TRBV7-9,TRBJ2-5
CASSEPWGLETYEQYF,TRBV6-1,TRBJ2-7
CAWSDRTERTNEKLFF,TRBV30,TRBJ1-4
CASSVGDRSPNNQPQHF,TRBV9,TRBJ1-5